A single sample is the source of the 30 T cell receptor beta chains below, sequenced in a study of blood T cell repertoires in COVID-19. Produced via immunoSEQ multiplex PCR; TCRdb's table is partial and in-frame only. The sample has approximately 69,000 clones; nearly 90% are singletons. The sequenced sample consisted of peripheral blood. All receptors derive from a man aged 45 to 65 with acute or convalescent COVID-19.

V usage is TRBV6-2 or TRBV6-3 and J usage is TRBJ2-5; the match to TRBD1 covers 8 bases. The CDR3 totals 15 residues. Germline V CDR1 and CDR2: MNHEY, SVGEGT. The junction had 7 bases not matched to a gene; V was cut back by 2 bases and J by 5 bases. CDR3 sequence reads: CASSYRAGGKETQYF. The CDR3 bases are TGTGCCAGCAGTTACAGGGCAGGGGGCAAGGAGACCCAGTACTTC.

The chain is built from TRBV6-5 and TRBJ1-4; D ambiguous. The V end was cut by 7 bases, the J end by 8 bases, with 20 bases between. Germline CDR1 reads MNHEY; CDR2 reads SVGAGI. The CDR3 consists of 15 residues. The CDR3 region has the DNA TGTGCCAGCATCCCCTCGGTCCTCAATTGGGAAAAACTGTTTTTT. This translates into CASIPSVLNWEKLFF.

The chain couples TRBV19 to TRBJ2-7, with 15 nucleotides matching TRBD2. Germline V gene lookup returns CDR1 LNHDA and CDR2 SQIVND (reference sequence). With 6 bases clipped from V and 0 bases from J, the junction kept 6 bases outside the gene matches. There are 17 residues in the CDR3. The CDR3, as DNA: TGTGCCAGTAGCCTGGAGGGACTAGCGGGGGGCTCCTACGAGCAGTACTTC. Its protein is CASSLEGLAGGSYEQYF.

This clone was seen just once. The CDR3 DNA sequence: TGTGCCAGCCGGGAGGAAAACACAGATACGCAGTATTTT. Translated: CASREENTDTQYF. The chain employs TRBV12-3 or TRBV12-4 and TRBJ2-3; 7 nucleotides line up with TRBD2. The CDR3 loop spans 13 amino acids. Trimming cost V 8 bases and J 2 bases; bases outside gene matches: 4.

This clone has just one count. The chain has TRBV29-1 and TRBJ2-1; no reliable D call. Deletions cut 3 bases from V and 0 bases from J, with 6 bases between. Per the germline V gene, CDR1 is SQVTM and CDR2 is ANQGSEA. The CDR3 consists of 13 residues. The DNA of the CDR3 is TGCAGCGTTGAGCCGAGCTCCTACAATGAGCAGTTCTTC. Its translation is CSVEPSSYNEQFF.

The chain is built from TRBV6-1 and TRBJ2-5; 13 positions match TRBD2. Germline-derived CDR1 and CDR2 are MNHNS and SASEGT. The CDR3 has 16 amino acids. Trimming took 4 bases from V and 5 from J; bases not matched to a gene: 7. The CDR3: CASSVLRLAGGETQYF. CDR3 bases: TGTGCCAGCAGTGTTCTTAGACTAGCGGGGGGCGAGACCCAGTACTTC.

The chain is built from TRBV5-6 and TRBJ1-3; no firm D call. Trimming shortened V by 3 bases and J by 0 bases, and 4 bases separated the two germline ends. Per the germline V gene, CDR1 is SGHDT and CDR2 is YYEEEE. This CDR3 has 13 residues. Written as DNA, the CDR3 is TGTGCCAGCAGCTGGCTCTCTGGAAACACCATATATTTT. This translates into CASSWLSGNTIYF.

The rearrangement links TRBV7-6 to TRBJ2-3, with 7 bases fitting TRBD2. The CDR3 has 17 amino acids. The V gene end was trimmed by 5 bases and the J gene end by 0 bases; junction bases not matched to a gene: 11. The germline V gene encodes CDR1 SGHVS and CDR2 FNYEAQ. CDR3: CASSPRLARASTDTQYF. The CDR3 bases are TGTGCCAGCAGCCCGAGACTAGCCCGGGCTAGCACAGATACGCAGTATTTT.

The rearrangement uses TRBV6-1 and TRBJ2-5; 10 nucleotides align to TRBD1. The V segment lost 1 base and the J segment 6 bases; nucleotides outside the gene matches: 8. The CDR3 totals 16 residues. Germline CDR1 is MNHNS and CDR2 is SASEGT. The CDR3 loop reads CASSEEPGQGRKTQYF. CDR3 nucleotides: TGTGCCAGCAGTGAAGAACCGGGACAGGGGAGGAAGACCCAGTACTTC.

Here the CDR3 DNA reads TGTGCCAGCAGCTCCCAGGGGACAGGCGGTGAAAAACTGTTTTTT. Amino acids: CASSSQGTGGEKLFF. V gene TRBV7-8 combines with J gene TRBJ1-4; 8 positions agree with TRBD1. CDR1 is SGHVS and CDR2 is FQNEAQ in the germline V gene. The CDR3 is 15 residues long. Trimming removed 4 bases from V and 7 bases from J; junction bases left unmatched: 8.

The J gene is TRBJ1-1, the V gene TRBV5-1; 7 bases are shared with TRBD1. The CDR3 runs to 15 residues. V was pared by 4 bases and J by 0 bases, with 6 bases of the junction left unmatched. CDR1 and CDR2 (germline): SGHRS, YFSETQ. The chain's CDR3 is CASSVEGAVNTEAFF. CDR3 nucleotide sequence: TGCGCCAGCAGCGTCGAGGGGGCCGTGAACACTGAAGCTTTCTTT.

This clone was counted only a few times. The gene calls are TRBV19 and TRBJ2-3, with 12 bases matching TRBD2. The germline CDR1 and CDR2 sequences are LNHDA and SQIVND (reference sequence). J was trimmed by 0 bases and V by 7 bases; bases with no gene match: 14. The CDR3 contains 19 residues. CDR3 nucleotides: TGTGCCAGTACCCGGGCAGGGCTAGCGGGGGGGATAAGCACAGATACGCAGTATTTT. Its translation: CASTRAGLAGGISTDTQYF.

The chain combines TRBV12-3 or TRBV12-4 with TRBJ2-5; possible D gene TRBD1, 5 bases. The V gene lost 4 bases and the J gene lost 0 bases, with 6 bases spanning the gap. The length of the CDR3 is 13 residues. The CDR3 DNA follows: TGTGCCAGCAGTTCAGGGTACCAAGAGACCCAGTACTTC. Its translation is CASSSGYQETQYF.

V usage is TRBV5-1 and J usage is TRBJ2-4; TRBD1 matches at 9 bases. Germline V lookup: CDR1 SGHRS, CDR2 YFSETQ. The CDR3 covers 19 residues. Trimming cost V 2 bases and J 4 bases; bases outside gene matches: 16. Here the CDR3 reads CASSLTGTGQFPFKNIQYF. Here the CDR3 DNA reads TGCGCCAGCAGCTTAACCGGGACAGGGCAATTCCCTTTTAAAAACATTCAGTACTTC.

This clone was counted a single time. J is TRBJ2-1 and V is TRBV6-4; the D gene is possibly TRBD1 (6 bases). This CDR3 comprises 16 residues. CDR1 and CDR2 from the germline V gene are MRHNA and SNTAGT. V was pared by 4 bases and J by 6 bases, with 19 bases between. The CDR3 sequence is CASSASAALRGNEQFF. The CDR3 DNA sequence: TGTGCCAGCAGTGCCTCTGCAGCGCTCAGGGGCAATGAGCAGTTCTTC.

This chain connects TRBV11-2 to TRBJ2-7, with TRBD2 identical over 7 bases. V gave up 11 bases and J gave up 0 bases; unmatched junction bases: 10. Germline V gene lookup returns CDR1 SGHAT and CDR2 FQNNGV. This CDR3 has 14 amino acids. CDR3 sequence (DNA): TGTGCCTCCAAACCGGGCGGGGGCTCCTACGAGCAGTACTTC. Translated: CASKPGGGSYEQYF.

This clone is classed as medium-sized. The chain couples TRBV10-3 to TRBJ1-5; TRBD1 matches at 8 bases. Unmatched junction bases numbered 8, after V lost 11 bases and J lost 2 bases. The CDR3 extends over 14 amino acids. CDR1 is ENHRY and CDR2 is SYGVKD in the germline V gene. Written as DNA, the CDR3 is TGTGCCGCTTCGACAGGGGACGGCAATCAGCCCCAGCATTTT. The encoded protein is CAASTGDGNQPQHF.

CDR3 amino acids: CASSAWTGVNTGELFF. CDR3 DNA: TGTGCCAGCAGCGCGTGGACAGGGGTTAACACCGGGGAGCTGTTTTTT. The chain recombines TRBV9 with TRBJ2-2; 9 bases are a match to TRBD1. Per germline, CDR1 SGDLS and CDR2 YYNGEE. The ends lost 3 bases at V and 2 bases at J; junction bases unmatched: 5. The CDR3 covers 16 residues.

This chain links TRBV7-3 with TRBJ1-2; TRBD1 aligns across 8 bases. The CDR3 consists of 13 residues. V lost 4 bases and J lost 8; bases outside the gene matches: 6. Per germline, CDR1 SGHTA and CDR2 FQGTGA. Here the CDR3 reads CASSSEGTGGYTF. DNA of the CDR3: TGTGCCAGCAGCTCAGAGGGGACAGGCGGCTACACCTTC.

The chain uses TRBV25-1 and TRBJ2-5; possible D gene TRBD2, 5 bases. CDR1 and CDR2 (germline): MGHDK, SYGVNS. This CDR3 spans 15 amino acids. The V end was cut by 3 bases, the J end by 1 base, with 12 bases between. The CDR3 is CASSDVREIQETQYF. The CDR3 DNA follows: TGTGCCAGCAGTGATGTTAGGGAGATCCAAGAGACCCAGTACTTC.

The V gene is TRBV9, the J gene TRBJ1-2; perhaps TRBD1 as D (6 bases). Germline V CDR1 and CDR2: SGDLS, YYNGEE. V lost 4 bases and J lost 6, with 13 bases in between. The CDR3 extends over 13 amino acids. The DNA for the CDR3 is TGTGCCAGCAGCTATACAGGGTCGCATGGCTACACCTTC. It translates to CASSYTGSHGYTF.

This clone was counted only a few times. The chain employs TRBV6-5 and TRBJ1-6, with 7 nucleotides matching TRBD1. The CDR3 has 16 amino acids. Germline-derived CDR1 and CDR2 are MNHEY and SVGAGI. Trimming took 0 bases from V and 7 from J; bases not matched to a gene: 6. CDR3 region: CASSYSRGQRNSPLHF. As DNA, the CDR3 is TGTGCCAGCAGTTACTCCCGGGGACAGCGGAATTCACCCCTCCACTTT.

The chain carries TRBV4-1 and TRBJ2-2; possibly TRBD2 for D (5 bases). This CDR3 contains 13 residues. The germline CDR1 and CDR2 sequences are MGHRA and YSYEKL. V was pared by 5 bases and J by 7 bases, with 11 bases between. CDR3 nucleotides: TGCGCCAGCAGCGCCTGGGAGAACGGGGAGCTGTTTTTT. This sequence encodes CASSAWENGELFF.

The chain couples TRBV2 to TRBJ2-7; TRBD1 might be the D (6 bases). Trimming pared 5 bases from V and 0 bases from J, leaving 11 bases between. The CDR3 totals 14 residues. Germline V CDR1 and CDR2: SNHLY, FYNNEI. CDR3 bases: TGTGCCAGCAGTCCCCGGGACACCTCCTACGAGCAGTACTTC. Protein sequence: CASSPRDTSYEQYF.

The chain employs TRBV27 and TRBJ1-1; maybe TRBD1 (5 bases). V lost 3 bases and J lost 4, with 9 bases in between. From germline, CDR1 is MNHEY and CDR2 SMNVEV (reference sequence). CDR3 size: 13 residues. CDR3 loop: CASSFGGSTEAFF. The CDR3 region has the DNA TGTGCCAGCAGTTTCGGGGGTAGCACTGAAGCTTTCTTT.

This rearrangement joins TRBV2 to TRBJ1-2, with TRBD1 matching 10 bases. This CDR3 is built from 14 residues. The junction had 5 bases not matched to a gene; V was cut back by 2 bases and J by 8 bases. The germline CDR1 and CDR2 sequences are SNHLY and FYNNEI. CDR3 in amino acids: CASSEHGQGDGYTF. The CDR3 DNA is TGTGCCAGCAGTGAACACGGACAGGGGGACGGCTACACCTTC.

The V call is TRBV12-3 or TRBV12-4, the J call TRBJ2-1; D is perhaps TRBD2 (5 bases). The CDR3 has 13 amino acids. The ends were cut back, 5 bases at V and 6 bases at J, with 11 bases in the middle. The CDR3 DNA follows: TGTGCCAGCAGTACTGCCGGAGGCAATGAGCAGTTCTTC. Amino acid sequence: CASSTAGGNEQFF.

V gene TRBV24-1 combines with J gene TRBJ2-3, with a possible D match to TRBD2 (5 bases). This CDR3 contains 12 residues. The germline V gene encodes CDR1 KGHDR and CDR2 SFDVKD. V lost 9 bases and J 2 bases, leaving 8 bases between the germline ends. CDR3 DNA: TGTGCCACCGCGGACTCCACAGATACGCAGTATTTT. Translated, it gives CATADSTDTQYF.

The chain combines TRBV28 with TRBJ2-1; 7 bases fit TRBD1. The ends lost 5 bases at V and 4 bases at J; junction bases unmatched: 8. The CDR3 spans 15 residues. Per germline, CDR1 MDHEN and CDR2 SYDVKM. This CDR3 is CASSTSGQSYNEQFF. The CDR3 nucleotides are TGTGCCAGCAGTACCTCGGGACAGTCATACAATGAGCAGTTCTTC.

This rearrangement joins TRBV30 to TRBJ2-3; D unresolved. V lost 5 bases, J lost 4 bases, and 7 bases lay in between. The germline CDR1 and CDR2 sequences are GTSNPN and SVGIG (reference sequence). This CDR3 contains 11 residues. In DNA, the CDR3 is TGTGCCTGGTCCGGGTCAGATACGCAGTATTTT. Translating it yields CAWSGSDTQYF.